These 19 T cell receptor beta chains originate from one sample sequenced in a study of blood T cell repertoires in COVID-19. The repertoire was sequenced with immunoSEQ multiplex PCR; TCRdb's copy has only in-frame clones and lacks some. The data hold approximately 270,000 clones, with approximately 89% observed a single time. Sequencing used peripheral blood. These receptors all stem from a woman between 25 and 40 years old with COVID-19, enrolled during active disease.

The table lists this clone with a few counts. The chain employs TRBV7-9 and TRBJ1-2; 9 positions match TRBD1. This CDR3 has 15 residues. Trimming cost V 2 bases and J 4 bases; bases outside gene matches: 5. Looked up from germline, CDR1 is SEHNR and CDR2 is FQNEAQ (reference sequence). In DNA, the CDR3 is TGTGCCAGCAGCTTAATTGGACAGGGGATCTATGGCTACACCTTC. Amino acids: CASSLIGQGIYGYTF. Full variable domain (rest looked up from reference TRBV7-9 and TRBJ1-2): DTGVSQNPRHKITKRGQNVTFRCDPISEHNRLYWYRQTLGQGPEFLTYFQNEAQLEKSRLLSDRFSAERPKGSFSTLEIQRTEQGDSAMYLCASSLIGQGIYGYTFGSGTRLTVV.

This chain's CDR3 is CASSPLQGYEQYV. In nucleotides, the CDR3 is TGTGCCAGCAGTCCATTACAGGGGTACGAGCAGTACGTC. The chain has TRBV27 and TRBJ2-7; TRBD1 aligns across 7 bases. This CDR3 has 13 amino acids. The germline V gene encodes CDR1 MNHEY and CDR2 SMNVEV (reference sequence). V lost 5 bases and J lost 4; bases outside the gene matches: 5.

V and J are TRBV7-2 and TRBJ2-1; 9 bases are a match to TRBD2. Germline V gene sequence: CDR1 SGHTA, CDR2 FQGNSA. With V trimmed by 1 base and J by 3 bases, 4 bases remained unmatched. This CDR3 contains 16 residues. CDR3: CASSLGRGGGYNEQFF. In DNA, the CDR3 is TGTGCCAGCAGCTTAGGGCGGGGGGGCGGCTACAATGAGCAGTTCTTC. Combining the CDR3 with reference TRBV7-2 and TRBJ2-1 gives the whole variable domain GAGVSQSPSNKVTEKGKDVELRCDPISGHTALYWYRQSLGQGLEFLIYFQGNSAPDKSGLPSDRFSAERTGGSVSTLTIQRTQQEDSAVYLCASSLGRGGGYNEQFFGPGTRLTVL.

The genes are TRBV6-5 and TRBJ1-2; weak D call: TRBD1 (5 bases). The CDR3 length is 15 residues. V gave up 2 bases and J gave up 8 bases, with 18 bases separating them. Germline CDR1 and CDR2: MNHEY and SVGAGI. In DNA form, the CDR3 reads TGTGCCAGCAGTTACGGCTCAGGGCCAAGTGAGGGCTACACCTTC. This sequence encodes CASSYGSGPSEGYTF.

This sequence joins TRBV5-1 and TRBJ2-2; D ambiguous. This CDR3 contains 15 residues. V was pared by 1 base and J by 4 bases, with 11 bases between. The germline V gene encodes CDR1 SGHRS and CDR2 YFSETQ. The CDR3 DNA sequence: TGCGCCAGCAGCTTGCGTCAGGCCCGCACCGGGGAGCTGTTTTTT. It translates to CASSLRQARTGELFF.

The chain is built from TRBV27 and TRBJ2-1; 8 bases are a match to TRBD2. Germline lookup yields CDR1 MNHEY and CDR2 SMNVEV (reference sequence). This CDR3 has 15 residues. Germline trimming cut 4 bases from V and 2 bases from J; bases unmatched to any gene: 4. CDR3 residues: CASSWNGGAYNEQFF. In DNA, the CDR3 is TGTGCCAGCAGTTGGAACGGGGGGGCCTACAATGAGCAGTTCTTC.

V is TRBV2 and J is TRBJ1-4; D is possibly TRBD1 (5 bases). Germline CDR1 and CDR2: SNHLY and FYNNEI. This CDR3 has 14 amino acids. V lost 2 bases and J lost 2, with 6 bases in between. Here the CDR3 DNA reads TGTGCCAGCAGTGAATGGGGCACTAATGAAAAACTGTTTTTT. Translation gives CASSEWGTNEKLFF. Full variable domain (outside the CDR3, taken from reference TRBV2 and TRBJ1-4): EPEVTQTPSHQVTQMGQEVILRCVPISNHLYFYWYRQILGQKVEFLVSFYNNEISEKSEIFDDQFSVERPDGSNFTLKIRSTKLEDSAMYFCASSEWGTNEKLFFGSGTQLSVL.

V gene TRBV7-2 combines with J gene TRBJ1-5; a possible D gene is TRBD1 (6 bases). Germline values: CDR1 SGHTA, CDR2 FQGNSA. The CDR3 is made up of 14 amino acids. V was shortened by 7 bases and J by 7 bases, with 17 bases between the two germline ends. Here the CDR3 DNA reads TGTGCCAGCACCGTAAACAGGGAGGGCCAGCCCCAGCATTTT. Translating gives CASTVNREGQPQHF.

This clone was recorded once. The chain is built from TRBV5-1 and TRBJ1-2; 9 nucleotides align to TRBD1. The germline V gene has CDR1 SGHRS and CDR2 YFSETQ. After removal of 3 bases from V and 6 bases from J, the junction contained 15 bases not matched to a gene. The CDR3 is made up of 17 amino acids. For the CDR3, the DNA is TGCGCCAGCAGCTCTACAGGGGGCAACAGGGGGCAGGATGGCTACACCTTC. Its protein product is CASSSTGGNRGQDGYTF.

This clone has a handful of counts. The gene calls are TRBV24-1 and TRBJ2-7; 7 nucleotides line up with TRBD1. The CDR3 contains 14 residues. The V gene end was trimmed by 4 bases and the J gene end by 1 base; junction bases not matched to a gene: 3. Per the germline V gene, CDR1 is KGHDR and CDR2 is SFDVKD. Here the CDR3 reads CATSDRDRSYEQYF. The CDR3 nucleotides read TGTGCCACCAGTGACCGGGACAGATCCTACGAGCAGTACTTC.

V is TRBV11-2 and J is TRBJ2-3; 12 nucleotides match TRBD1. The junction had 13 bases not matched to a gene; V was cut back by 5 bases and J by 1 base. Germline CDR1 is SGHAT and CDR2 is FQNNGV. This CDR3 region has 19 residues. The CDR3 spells CASSPVGDRGPRGTDTQYF. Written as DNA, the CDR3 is TGTGCCAGCAGCCCAGTGGGGGACAGGGGGCCGCGGGGCACAGATACGCAGTATTTT.

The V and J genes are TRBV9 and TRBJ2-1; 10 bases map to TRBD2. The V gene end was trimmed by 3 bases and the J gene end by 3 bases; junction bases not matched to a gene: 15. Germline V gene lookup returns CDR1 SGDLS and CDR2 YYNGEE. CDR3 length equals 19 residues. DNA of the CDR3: TGTGCCAGCAGCGGTATAGGGCTAGCGGGAGTCGTAAGCTACAATGAGCAGTTCTTC. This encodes CASSGIGLAGVVSYNEQFF.

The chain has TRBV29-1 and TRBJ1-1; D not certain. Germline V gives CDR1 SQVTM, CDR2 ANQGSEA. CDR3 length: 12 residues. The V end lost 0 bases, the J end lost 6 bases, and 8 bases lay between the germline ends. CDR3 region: CSVEEVRSEAFF. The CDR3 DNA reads TGCAGCGTTGAAGAAGTGCGGTCTGAAGCTTTCTTT.

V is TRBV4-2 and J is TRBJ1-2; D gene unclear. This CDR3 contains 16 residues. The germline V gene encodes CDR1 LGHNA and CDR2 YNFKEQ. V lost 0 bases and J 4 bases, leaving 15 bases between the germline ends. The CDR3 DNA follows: TGTGCCAGCAGCCAAGATCTCGCCAGGCCTTCCTATGGCTACACCTTC. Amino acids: CASSQDLARPSYGYTF.

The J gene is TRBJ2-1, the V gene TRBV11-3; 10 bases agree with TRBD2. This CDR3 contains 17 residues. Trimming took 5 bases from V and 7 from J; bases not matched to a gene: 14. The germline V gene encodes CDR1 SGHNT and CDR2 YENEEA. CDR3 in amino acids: CASSPTVVLAGINEQFF. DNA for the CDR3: TGTGCCAGCAGCCCAACCGTCGTACTAGCGGGGATAAATGAGCAGTTCTTC.

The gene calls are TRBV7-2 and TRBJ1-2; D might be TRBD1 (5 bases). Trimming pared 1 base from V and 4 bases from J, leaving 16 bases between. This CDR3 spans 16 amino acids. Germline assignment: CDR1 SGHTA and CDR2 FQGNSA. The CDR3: CASSLGSTGVGYGYTF. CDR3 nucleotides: TGTGCCAGCAGCTTAGGGAGTACGGGGGTAGGCTATGGCTACACCTTC.

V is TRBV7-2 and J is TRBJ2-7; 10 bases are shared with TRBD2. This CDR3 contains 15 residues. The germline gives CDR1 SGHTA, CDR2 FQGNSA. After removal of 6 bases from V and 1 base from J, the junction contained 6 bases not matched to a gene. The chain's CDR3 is CASRKRGGDSYEQYF. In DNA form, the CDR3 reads TGTGCCAGCAGAAAGCGGGGGGGCGATTCCTACGAGCAGTACTTC.

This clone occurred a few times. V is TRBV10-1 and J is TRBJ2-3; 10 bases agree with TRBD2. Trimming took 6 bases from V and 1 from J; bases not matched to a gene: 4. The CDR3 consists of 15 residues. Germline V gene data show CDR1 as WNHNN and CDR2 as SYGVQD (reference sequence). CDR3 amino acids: CASSPGTSGTDTQYF. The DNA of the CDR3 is TGCGCCAGCAGCCCCGGGACTAGCGGCACAGATACGCAGTATTTT.

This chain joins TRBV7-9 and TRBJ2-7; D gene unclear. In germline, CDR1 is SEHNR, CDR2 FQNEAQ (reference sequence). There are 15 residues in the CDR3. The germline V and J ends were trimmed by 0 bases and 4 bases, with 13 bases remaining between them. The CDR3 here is CASSLAPNTVYEQYV. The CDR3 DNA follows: TGTGCCAGCAGCTTAGCTCCAAATACGGTATACGAGCAGTACGTC.